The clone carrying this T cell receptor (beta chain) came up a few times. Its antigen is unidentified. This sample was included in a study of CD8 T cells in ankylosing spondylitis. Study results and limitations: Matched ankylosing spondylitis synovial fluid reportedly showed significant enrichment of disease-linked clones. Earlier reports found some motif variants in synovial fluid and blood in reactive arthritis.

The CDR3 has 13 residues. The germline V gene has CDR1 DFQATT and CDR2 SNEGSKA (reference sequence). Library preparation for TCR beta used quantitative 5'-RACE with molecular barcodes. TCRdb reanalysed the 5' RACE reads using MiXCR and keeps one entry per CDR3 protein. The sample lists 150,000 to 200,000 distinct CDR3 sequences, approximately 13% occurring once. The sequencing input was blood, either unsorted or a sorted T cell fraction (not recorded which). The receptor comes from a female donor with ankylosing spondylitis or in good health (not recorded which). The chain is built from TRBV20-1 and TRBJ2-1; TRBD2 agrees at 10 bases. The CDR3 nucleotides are TGCAGCGCCGGACTAGCGGTACACAATGAGCAGTTCTTC. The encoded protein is CSAGLAVHNEQFF.